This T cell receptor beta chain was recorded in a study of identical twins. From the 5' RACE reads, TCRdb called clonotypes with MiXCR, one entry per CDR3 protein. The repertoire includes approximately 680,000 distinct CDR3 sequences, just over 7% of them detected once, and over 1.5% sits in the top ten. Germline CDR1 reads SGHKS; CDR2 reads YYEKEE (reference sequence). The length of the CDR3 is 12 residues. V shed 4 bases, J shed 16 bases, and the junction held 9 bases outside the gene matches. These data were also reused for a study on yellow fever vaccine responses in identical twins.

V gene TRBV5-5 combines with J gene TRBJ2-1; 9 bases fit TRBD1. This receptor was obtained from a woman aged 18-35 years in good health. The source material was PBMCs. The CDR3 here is CASSLDPGQGFF. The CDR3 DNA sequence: TGTGCCAGCAGCCTGGACCCGGGACAGGGCTTCTTC.